This T cell receptor (beta chain) was sequenced during a study of blood T cell repertoires in COVID-19. Concerning this clone itself: One end of the junction is discordant with germline, which a read error may explain.

This CDR3 comprises 14 residues. Germline lookup yields CDR1 SGHRS and CDR2 YFSETQ. Generated by immunoSEQ multiplex PCR, the TCRdb table keeps only in-frame clones and is missing some. The sample holds under 300,000 clones; over 70% are singletons and the top ten take around 3%. The J gene is TRBJ1-4, the V gene TRBV5-1, with D perhaps matching TRBD1 (5 bases). The sequence came from a woman aged 40 to 49 who had been exposed to COVID-19. Sequenced input: PBMCs or T cells enriched from blood (not recorded which). In DNA, the CDR3 is TGTGCCAGCAGGGAGACGGTAACTAATGAAAAACTGTTTTTT. Its protein is CASRETVTNEKLFF. Full variable domain (outside the CDR3, taken from reference TRBV5-1 and TRBJ1-4): KAGVTQTPRYLIKTRGQQVTLSCSPISGHRSVSWYQQTPGQGLQFLFEYFSETQRNKGNFPGRFSGRQFSNSRSEMNVSTLELGDSALYLCASRETVTNEKLFFGSGTQLSVL.